A selection of T cell receptor beta chains follows, all from one sample in a study of cytomegalovirus exposure and HLA in healthy donors. Sequencing was performed with immunoSEQ multiplex PCR; in TCRdb, only in-frame clones are kept and a portion is missing. The sample has some 200,000 clones, about four fifths seen once; the top ten hold roughly 1.6%. What was sequenced was PBMCs. These receptors came from a middle-aged man in good health and CMV-seronegative. Each CDR3 is given with its conserved first and last residue. The D gene is left open where the match is weak. Only some rows state a clone size, as once, few, many or a class for expanded clones.

>TRBV28|.|TRBD2|TRBJ2-4
CASSSTSGKGLGDIQYF
TGTGCCAGCAGTTCAACTAGCGGGAAGGGCCTCGGGGACATTCAGTACTTC
>TRBV5-5|.|TRBD1|TRBJ1-1
CASSSGQGRRNTEAFF
TGTGCCAGCAGCTCCGGACAGGGAAGAAGAAACACTGAAGCTTTCTTT
>TRBV14|.|.|TRBJ1-1
CASSQAARFEVEMNTEAFF
TGTGCCAGCAGCCAAGCTGCGCGATTCGAGGTAGAAATGAACACTGAAGCTTTCTTT
>TRBV4-1|.|TRBD1|TRBJ1-5
CASSRYSSGQGQGVNQPQHF
TGCGCCAGCAGCCGCTATAGTTCGGGACAGGGGCAGGGGGTTAATCAGCCCCAGCATTTT
>TRBV11-2|.|.|TRBJ1-4
CASSLVSNRDEKLFF
TGTGCCAGCAGCTTAGTTTCAAACCGGGATGAAAAACTGTTTTTT
>TRBV21-1|.|.|TRBJ1-2
CASPTGANYGYTF
TGTGCCAGCCCGACGGGAGCTAACTATGGCTACACCTTC
>TRBV7-2|.|.|TRBJ1-5
CASSLDFYQPQHF
TGTGCCAGCAGCTTAGATTTCTATCAGCCCCAGCATTTT
>TRBV7-9|.|TRBD1|TRBJ2-5
CASTLRDRAQETQYF
TGTGCCAGCACCCTACGGGACAGGGCACAGGAGACCCAGTACTTC
>TRBV19|.|.|TRBJ1-2
CATAPGRQEYGYTF
TGTGCCACCGCCCCAGGTCGACAAGAGTATGGCTACACCTTC
>TRBV10-3|few|TRBD1|TRBJ1-1
CATAPLDRGFTNTEAFF
TGTGCCACTGCGCCCTTGGACAGGGGATTTACGAACACTGAAGCTTTCTTT
>TRBV5-6|.|TRBD2|TRBJ2-2
CASSLTTSGSSTGELFF
TGTGCCAGCAGCTTGACAACTAGCGGGAGCAGCACCGGGGAGCTGTTTTTT
>TRBV7-2|.|.|TRBJ2-3
CASSFLYRDTQYF
TGTGCCAGCAGCTTTTTATACCGGGATACGCAGTATTTT
>TRBV30|.|TRBD2|TRBJ2-3
CAWSLFPSGTHTQYF
TGTGCCTGGAGTTTATTTCCTAGCGGGACTCATACGCAGTATTTT
>TRBV18|.|TRBD1|TRBJ2-1
CATGTGGGGISYNEQFF
TGTGCCACCGGGACAGGGGGCGGCGGGATCTCCTACAATGAGCAGTTCTTC
>TRBV28|.|TRBD2|TRBJ2-7
CASRGAGGLYEQYF
TGTGCCAGCAGGGGAGCGGGAGGGCTCTACGAGCAGTACTTC
>TRBV19|.|TRBD1|TRBJ2-5
CASSIDRGRETQYF
TGTGCCAGTAGTATCGACAGGGGAAGAGAGACCCAGTACTTC
>TRBV2|.|TRBD1|TRBJ2-2
CATRQGSSTGELFF
TGTGCCACCCGACAGGGCTCGAGCACCGGGGAGCTGTTTTTT
>TRBV30|.|.|TRBJ2-3
CAWSVGGLGPDTQYF
TGTGCCTGGAGTGTCGGGGGACTGGGACCAGATACGCAGTATTTT
>TRBV9|.|.|TRBJ2-3
CASTEGAGDTQYF
TGTGCCAGCACGGAAGGGGCCGGGGATACGCAGTATTTT
>TRBV4-1|.|.|TRBJ1-5
CASSQDFGQPQHF
TGCGCCAGCAGCCAAGATTTCGGTCAGCCCCAGCATTTT
>TRBV29-1|.|TRBD2|TRBJ2-2
CSAVAGEGTGELFF
TGCAGCGCCGTGGCGGGGGAGGGCACCGGGGAGCTGTTTTTT
>TRBV11-2|.|.|TRBJ1-6
CASSVSRTVYSPLHF
TGTGCCAGCAGCGTTAGTAGGACAGTCTATTCACCCCTCCACTTT
>TRBV28|.|.|TRBJ1-4
CASSAWTGGLNEKLFF
TGTGCCAGCAGTGCCTGGACGGGGGGGCTAAATGAAAAACTGTTTTTT
>TRBV7-2|once|.|TRBJ1-2
CASSLSYLSDVYGYTF
TGTGCCAGCAGCTTGTCTTACCTCAGTGATGTCTATGGCTACACCTTC
>TRBV9|.|TRBD1|TRBJ1-1
CASSVGGQGDTEAFF
TGTGCCAGCAGCGTAGGTGGGCAGGGGGACACTGAAGCTTTCTTT
>TRBV29-1|.|TRBD1|TRBJ2-2
CSAIRTGAGELFF
TGCAGCGCTATTCGGACAGGGGCCGGGGAGCTGTTTTTT
>TRBV2|.|.|TRBJ2-3
CASTRQAPSTDTQYF
TGTGCCAGCACAAGGCAAGCGCCTAGCACAGATACGCAGTATTTT
>TRBV5-1|.|TRBD2|TRBJ2-2
CASSLGTRGAGELFF
TGCGCCAGCAGCTTAGGGACTAGAGGAGCCGGGGAGCTGTTTTTT
>TRBV7-8|.|TRBD1|TRBJ1-5
CASSYGTGHSNQPQHF
TGTGCCAGCAGCTACGGGACAGGACATAGCAATCAGCCCCAGCATTTT
>TRBV19|once|.|TRBJ1-1
CASTPRGLNTEAFF
TGTGCCAGTACCCCAAGGGGCCTGAACACTGAAGCTTTCTTT
>TRBV5-4|.|TRBD2|TRBJ2-7
CASSPTTSGSYEQYF
TGTGCCAGCAGCCCGACGACTAGCGGCTCCTACGAGCAGTACTTC
>TRBV7-7|.|.|TRBJ2-7
CASSSGLGYEQYF
TGTGCTAGCAGCTCCGGACTCGGCTACGAGCAGTACTTC
>TRBV21-1|.|.|TRBJ2-7
CASSKAGTGGCGEQYF
TGTGCCAGCAGCAAAGCTGGCACAGGGGGGTGTGGCGAGCAGTACTTC
>TRBV5-4|.|.|TRBJ2-6
CASSLGGGGTGANVLTF
TGTGCCAGCAGCTTGGGGGGTGGGGGGACTGGGGCCAACGTCCTGACTTTC
>TRBV6-5|.|.|TRBJ1-2
CASRPQGPAYGYTF
TGTGCCAGCAGGCCCCAGGGTCCCGCGTATGGCTACACCTTC
>TRBV2|once|TRBD2|TRBJ2-1
CASSDGGASNNEQFF
TGTGCCAGCAGTGACGGGGGGGCTAGTAACAATGAGCAGTTCTTC
>TRBV7-3|.|.|TRBJ2-5
CASSLSGNRETQYF
TGTGCCAGCAGCTTATCGGGGAATCGAGAGACCCAGTACTTC
>TRBV29-1|.|.|TRBJ2-7
CSVDKGPRGQYF
TGCAGCGTTGACAAAGGCCCCCGGGGGCAGTACTTC
>TRBV5-1|.|TRBD2|TRBJ2-7
CASSLVAGEEYEQYF
TGCGCCAGCAGCTTGGTTGCGGGAGAGGAATACGAGCAGTACTTC
>TRBV6-5|.|.|TRBJ2-3
CASSSPYTLTDTQYF
TGTGCCAGCAGCTCCCCTTATACCCTAACAGATACGCAGTATTTT
>TRBV7-9|.|TRBD2|TRBJ2-5
CASSLERTSGTLLETQYF
TGTGCCAGCAGCTTAGAGCGGACTAGCGGGACCCTGCTGGAGACCCAGTACTTC
>TRBV6-5|.|.|TRBJ1-6
CASSYSQGPTNSPLHF
TGTGCCAGCAGTTACTCACAGGGACCCACCAATTCACCCCTCCACTTT
>TRBV18|.|TRBD1|TRBJ2-3
CASSPSRQGASDTQYF
TGTGCCAGCTCACCGAGCCGACAGGGTGCCTCAGATACGCAGTATTTT
>TRBV5-1|.|TRBD2|TRBJ2-7
CASSLELASGEGEQYF
TGCGCCAGCAGCTTGGAGCTGGCCAGCGGGGAAGGCGAGCAGTACTTC
>TRBV12-5|.|.|TRBJ2-3
CASGPDSNTDTQYF
TGTGCTAGTGGTCCGGACAGCAACACAGATACGCAGTATTTT
>TRBV9|.|.|TRBJ2-5
CASSVRGGETQYF
TGTGCCAGCAGCGTAAGAGGAGGAGAGACCCAGTACTTC
>TRBV18|.|TRBD2|TRBJ2-5
CASSPPLAGGQETQYF
TGTGCCAGCTCACCACCCCTAGCGGGGGGGCAAGAGACCCAGTACTTC
>TRBV2|.|.|TRBJ1-6
CASSVAGYNSPLHF
TGTGCCAGCAGTGTGGCAGGGTATAATTCACCCCTCCACTTT
>TRBV7-3|.|.|TRBJ2-3
CASSLKLVLTDTQYF
TGTGCCAGCAGCTTAAAACTAGTGTTAACAGATACGCAGTATTTT
>TRBV7-2|.|.|TRBJ2-5
CASRRQAIRETQYF
TGTGCCAGCAGACGACAGGCGATCCGAGAGACCCAGTACTTC
>TRBV4-1|.|.|TRBJ2-1
CASSLRGFEQFF
TGCGCCAGCAGCCTGCGGGGCTTTGAGCAGTTCTTC
>TRBV28|.|.|TRBJ1-1
CASSFSRAGNTEAFF
TGTGCCAGCAGTTTCTCCCGGGCGGGGAACACTGAAGCTTTCTTT
>TRBV19|.|TRBD1|TRBJ1-2
CASSISRGSTYGYTF
TGTGCCAGTAGTATTAGCAGGGGGTCGACCTATGGCTACACCTTC
>TRBV18|.|.|TRBJ1-2
CASSPPVGFRYGYTF
TGTGCCAGCTCACCGCCGGTCGGTTTCCGCTATGGCTACACCTTC
>TRBV9|.|.|TRBJ1-4
CASSEGFATNEKLFF
TGTGCCAGCAGCGAGGGGTTTGCAACTAATGAAAAACTGTTTTTT
>TRBV7-9|.|.|TRBJ2-3
CASKRQVETDTQYF
TGTGCCAGCAAACGACAGGTTGAGACAGATACGCAGTATTTT
>TRBV5-5|.|TRBD2|TRBJ2-2
CASSLREAGELFF
TGTGCCAGCAGCTTGCGGGAGGCCGGGGAGCTGTTTTTT
>TRBV28|.|TRBD1|TRBJ2-7
CASSWGQGFEQYF
TGTGCCAGCAGTTGGGGACAGGGTTTCGAGCAGTACTTC
>TRBV13|.|.|TRBJ2-7
CASSRTRDNNPYEQYF
TGTGCCAGCAGCCGCACGAGGGACAATAATCCCTACGAGCAGTACTTC
>TRBV19|.|.|TRBJ2-5
CASSIDATALQETQYF
TGTGCCAGTAGTATAGATGCCACAGCCCTCCAAGAGACCCAGTACTTC